The 29 T cell receptor beta chains below were found in one sample sequenced in a study of T cell repertoires in cytomegalovirus infection. TCRdb reanalysed the reads using MiXCR and keeps one entry per CDR3 protein. The sample has hundreds of thousands of distinct CDR3 sequences, around a third seen once. Antigens for these TCRs are unknown. The sequencing used cultured PBMCs, collected from culture after CMV antigen stimulation. These TCRs come from a human donor in good health (CMV status not recorded). Some clones in this sample may be carry-over from other donors' samples.

V and J are TRBV7-8 and TRBJ2-5; no clear D gene. V was clipped by 3 bases and J by 3 bases, with 5 bases between them. Germline V gene sequence: CDR1 SGHVS, CDR2 FQNEAQ. The CDR3 is made up of 12 amino acids. CDR3: CASSFIEETQYF. CDR3 sequence (DNA): TGTGCCAGCAGCTTCATAGAAGAGACCCAGTACTTC.

The chain combines TRBV11-3 with TRBJ2-1; 16 bases are shared with TRBD2. The CDR3 loop spans 17 amino acids. The V gene's germline CDR1 is SGHNT and CDR2 YENEEA. Trimming took 5 bases from V and 8 from J; bases not matched to a gene: 9. The CDR3 sequence is CASSPGTSGRGLDEQFF. CDR3 in DNA: TGTGCCAGCAGCCCCGGGACTAGCGGGAGGGGGCTTGATGAGCAGTTCTTC.

In this sample, this clonotype turned up once. The chain is built from TRBV11-2 and TRBJ2-1; 13 nucleotides line up with TRBD2. This CDR3 is built from 17 residues. Germline V gene data show CDR1 as SGHAT and CDR2 as FQNNGV. With 5 bases clipped from V and 3 bases from J, the junction kept 7 bases outside the gene matches. For the CDR3, the DNA is TGTGCCAGCAGCAGGACTAGCGGGAGCGATTACTACAATGAGCAGTTCTTC. Its protein product is CASSRTSGSDYYNEQFF.

V and J are TRBV25-1 and TRBJ2-7; D is undetermined. Germline lookup yields CDR1 MGHDK and CDR2 SYGVNS. The CDR3 runs 11 residues. V lost 4 bases, J lost 6 bases, and 7 bases lay in between. DNA for the CDR3: TGTGCCAGCAGTGGGGAAACCGAGCAGTACTTC. Translation gives CASSGETEQYF.

This clonotype showed up many times. The V and J genes are TRBV7-3 and TRBJ2-5; 7 bases are a match to TRBD2. The ends lost 5 bases at V and 5 bases at J; junction bases unmatched: 5. Germline loops: CDR1 SGHTA, CDR2 FQGTGA. The CDR3 runs 13 residues. The CDR3 coding sequence is TGTGCCAGCAGCCAGGTCGGGGGGGAGACCCAGTACTTC. This codes for CASSQVGGETQYF.

CDR3: CASGPGRTEAFF. CDR3 bases: TGTGCCAGCGGACCTGGGAGGACTGAAGCTTTCTTT. This sequence joins TRBV27 and TRBJ1-1; D is unclear. Deletions cut 8 bases from V and 5 bases from J, with 12 bases between. The CDR3 totals 12 residues. CDR1 MNHEY and CDR2 SMNVEV come from the germline V gene (reference sequence).

The chain uses TRBV2 and TRBJ2-7; D gene uncertain. Germline V gene sequence: CDR1 SNHLY, CDR2 FYNNEI. Trimming shortened V by 4 bases and J by 0 bases, and 7 bases separated the two germline ends. The CDR3 spans 13 residues. The CDR3 nucleotides read TGTGCCAGCAGTGTTTTAGACTCCTACGAGCAGTACGTC. This encodes CASSVLDSYEQYV.

This chain connects TRBV5-1 to TRBJ2-1; D gene ambiguous. The V end was cut by 0 bases, the J end by 0 bases, with 10 bases between. This CDR3 is built from 16 residues. The germline gives CDR1 SGHRS, CDR2 YFSETQ. This CDR3 is CASSLDGRSSYNEQFF. The CDR3 DNA follows: TGCGCCAGCAGCTTGGATGGGCGGAGCTCCTACAATGAGCAGTTCTTC.

In this sample, this clonotype turned up once. The rearrangement links TRBV4-1 to TRBJ2-3, with 15 positions matching TRBD2. Germline V gene lookup returns CDR1 MGHRA and CDR2 YSYEKL. The CDR3 totals 19 residues. V dropped 3 bases and J dropped 0; count of bases not matched to a gene: 7. The CDR3 loop reads CASSQVGLAGGSSTDTQYF. The CDR3 DNA reads TGCGCCAGCAGCCAGGTTGGACTAGCGGGAGGGAGTAGCACAGATACGCAGTATTTT.

V gene TRBV7-2 combines with J gene TRBJ2-4; D might be TRBD1 or TRBD2, each matching 5 bases. The CDR3 sequence is 13 residues long. Germline V gene sequence: CDR1 SGHTA, CDR2 FQGNSA. Between the trimmed V and J ends, which lost 1 base and 8 bases, there was a span of 9 bases. The CDR3 here is CASSLGGGDIQYF. In nucleotides, the CDR3 is TGTGCCAGCAGCTTAGGTGGGGGTGACATTCAGTACTTC.

This clonotype is a singleton in its sample. V gene TRBV12-5 combines with J gene TRBJ2-2; 8 bases are a match to TRBD1. Looked up from germline, CDR1 is LGHNT and CDR2 is FRNRAP. V dropped 4 bases and J dropped 5; count of bases not matched to a gene: 6. The CDR3 has 15 residues. Here the CDR3 DNA reads TGTGCTAGTGGTTCAGGACAGGGAAGGACCGGGGAGCTGTTTTTT. This encodes CASGSGQGRTGELFF.

This clonotype was observed many times. The rearrangement links TRBV7-6 to TRBJ1-2; 11 bases match TRBD1. Germline V lookup: CDR1 SGHVS, CDR2 FNYEAQ. The CDR3 totals 17 residues. Unmatched junction bases numbered 8, after V lost 1 base and J lost 4 bases. The CDR3 protein is CASSLGGMGQGVYGYTF. The CDR3 bases are TGTGCCAGCAGCTTAGGAGGGATGGGACAGGGGGTCTATGGCTACACCTTC.

The rearrangement uses TRBV20-1 and TRBJ2-7, with no clear D. Trimming took off 4 bases at V and 0 bases at J, with 10 bases between the two ends. This CDR3 region has 13 residues. Germline-derived CDR1 and CDR2 are DFQATT and SNEGSKA (reference sequence). Written as DNA, the CDR3 is TGCAGTGCTACAAGTGAGCGCTCCTACGAGCAGTACTTC. The encoded protein is CSATSERSYEQYF.

This clonotype was picked up a small number of times. The junction departs from the called germline gene at one end, perhaps through a read error. V gene TRBV7-2 combines with J gene TRBJ2-1; TRBD2 might be the D (5 bases). In germline, CDR1 is SGHTA, CDR2 FQGNSA. This CDR3 has 16 residues. The CDR3, as DNA: TGTGCCAGCAGCCTAGCAGAATTAGCTCCCTACAATGAGCAGTTCTTC. As protein: CASSLAELAPYNEQFF.

This clonotype was recorded a few times. The chain has TRBV11-2 and TRBJ2-5, with 14 bases fitting TRBD2. This CDR3 is 15 amino acids long. The V gene's germline CDR1 is SGHAT and CDR2 FQNNGV. With V trimmed by 4 bases and J by 4 bases, 2 bases remained unmatched. The CDR3 DNA reads as TGTGCCAGCAGCTACGGACTAGCGGGAGGAGAGACCCAGTACTTC. Its protein is CASSYGLAGGETQYF.

The gene calls are TRBV6-1 and TRBJ2-7, with a possible D match to TRBD2 (5 bases). CDR3 size: 16 residues. The V and J ends lost 7 bases and 0 bases respectively, with 19 bases between them. CDR1 and CDR2 (germline): MNHNS, SASEGT. In nucleotides, the CDR3 is TGTGCCAGCACCGAAGGAGGAGGATTCGGCTCCTACGAGCAGTACGTC. Translated: CASTEGGGFGSYEQYV.

This clonotype appeared many times. The chain is built from TRBV7-2 and TRBJ2-6, with TRBD2 as a possible D gene (6 bases). The length of the CDR3 is 15 residues. V was cut by 2 bases and J by 3 bases, with 8 bases left in between. The germline V gene encodes CDR1 SGHTA and CDR2 FQGNSA. CDR3 sequence reads: CASSLRGGGANVLTF. The CDR3 nucleotides are TGTGCCAGCAGCTTACGGGGAGGTGGGGCCAACGTCCTGACTTTC.

The rearrangement uses TRBV6-2 or TRBV6-3 and TRBJ1-1; 9 nucleotides align to TRBD1. Per germline, CDR1 MNHEY and CDR2 SVGEGT. V lost 7 bases, J lost 6 bases, and 15 bases stayed unmatched. The CDR3 extends over 16 amino acids. The DNA of the CDR3 is TGTGCCAGCACCCCCCCGGAGGGACAGGGTTACGCTGAAGCTTTCTTT. Protein: CASTPPEGQGYAEAFF.

This clonotype was counted a few times. The chain recombines TRBV12-3 or TRBV12-4 with TRBJ2-3; D gene unclear. The CDR3 runs 16 residues. V lost 5 bases, J lost 0 bases, and 15 bases lay in between. CDR3 amino acids: CASSPPVGASTDTQYF. Here the CDR3 DNA reads TGTGCCAGCAGTCCCCCTGTGGGTGCTAGCACAGATACGCAGTATTTT.

This clonotype has ten or more counts. The rearrangement uses TRBV12-3 or TRBV12-4 and TRBJ2-2; the match to TRBD2 covers 10 bases. Trimming at V came to 7 bases and at J to 5 bases, leaving 7 bases not matched to a gene. CDR3 length equals 15 residues. The CDR3 DNA is TGTGCCAGCACCGCTAGCGGGAGTAGGACCGGGGAGCTGTTTTTT. This encodes CASTASGSRTGELFF.

V and J are TRBV7-9 and TRBJ1-1; TRBD1 aligns across 8 bases. Unmatched junction bases numbered 3, after V lost 5 bases and J lost 4 bases. This CDR3 region has 13 residues. Germline V lookup: CDR1 SEHNR, CDR2 FQNEAQ (reference sequence). CDR3 nucleotide sequence: TGTGCCAGCAGCGCGACAGGGGCCACTGAAGCTTTCTTT. Translated, it gives CASSATGATEAFF.

This clonotype was detected many times. The V and J genes are TRBV6-1 and TRBJ2-7; the match to TRBD2 covers 9 bases. There are 14 residues in the CDR3. J lost 3 bases, V lost 4 bases, and 4 bases had no gene match. The germline gives CDR1 MNHNS, CDR2 SASEGT. The CDR3, as DNA: TGTGCCAGCAGTGCAGCGGGAGGCCTCTACGAGCAGTACGTC. Its translation: CASSAAGGLYEQYV.

This clonotype has ten or more counts. CDR3: CASSLNTGSTDTQYF. The CDR3 bases are TGTGCCAGCAGCTTAAATACAGGGAGCACAGATACGCAGTATTTT. This chain uses TRBV7-3 with TRBJ2-3; weak D call: TRBD1 (6 bases). V lost 1 base and J 0 bases, leaving 8 bases between the germline ends. The CDR3 sequence is 15 residues long. Germline V gives CDR1 SGHTA, CDR2 FQGTGA. Using reference TRBV7-3 and TRBJ2-3 for the parts outside the CDR3, the full variable domain is GAGVSQTPSNKVTEKGKYVELRCDPISGHTALYWYRQSLGQGPEFLIYFQGTGAADDSGLPNDRFFAVRPEGSVSTLKIQRTERGDSAVYLCASSLNTGSTDTQYFGPGTRLTVL.

This clonotype was detected a few times. This chain links TRBV12-3 or TRBV12-4 with TRBJ1-6, with a tentative D call TRBD1 (5 bases). The CDR3 length is 13 residues. V was cut by 8 bases and J by 5 bases, with 10 bases left in between. CDR3 sequence reads: CASAGQNNSPLHF. CDR3 sequence (DNA): TGTGCCAGCGCGGGGCAGAATAATTCACCCCTCCACTTT.

Only a few counts were recorded for this clonotype. The V call is TRBV19, the J call TRBJ2-1; the D is unclear. Germline V lookup: CDR1 LNHDA, CDR2 SQIVND (reference sequence). V lost 5 bases and J 9 bases, leaving 14 bases between the germline ends. The CDR3 contains 13 residues. The CDR3 nucleotides are TGTGCCAGTAGTTACCGAACGGGTCCTGAGCAGTTCTTC. Protein sequence: CASSYRTGPEQFF.

This clonotype has a handful of counts. The rearrangement uses TRBV5-4 and TRBJ2-2; D gene ambiguous. V was trimmed by 4 bases and J by 5 bases, leaving 15 bases between them. The CDR3 has 15 residues. The germline gives CDR1 SGHNT, CDR2 YYREEE (reference sequence). The CDR3 reads CASSLAELLTGELFF. The CDR3 DNA sequence: TGTGCCAGCAGCCTTGCCGAGCTATTGACCGGGGAGCTGTTTTTT.

V and J are TRBV28 and TRBJ1-6; no firm D call. The germline gives CDR1 MDHEN, CDR2 SYDVKM. The ends were cut back, 1 base at V and 8 bases at J, with 9 bases in the middle. The CDR3 sequence is 14 residues long. The CDR3 DNA reads as TGTGCCAGCAGTTTATCGCTCGGGCATTCACCCCTCCACTTT. As protein: CASSLSLGHSPLHF.

With respect to this clonotype: At one boundary the junction diverges from the germline segment, which might be a read error. The chain carries TRBV5-6 and TRBJ1-6; 9 bases are a match to TRBD1. CDR3 length: 16 residues. From germline, CDR1 is SGHDT and CDR2 YYEEEE. DNA of the CDR3: TGTGCCAGCAGCCTGGACTGGACAGGGGAAAATTCACCCCTCCCCTTT. Translated: CASSLDWTGENSPLPF.

This clonotype was detected ten times or more. The V call is TRBV7-8, the J call TRBJ1-6; a possible D gene is TRBD1 (5 bases). The CDR3 has 16 residues. The V end was cut by 0 bases, the J end by 10 bases, with 16 bases between. Germline V CDR1 and CDR2: SGHVS, FQNEAQ. The CDR3 sequence: CASSLASSGVRSPLHF. CDR3 DNA: TGTGCCAGCAGCTTAGCCTCATCGGGGGTGCGGTCACCCCTCCACTTT.